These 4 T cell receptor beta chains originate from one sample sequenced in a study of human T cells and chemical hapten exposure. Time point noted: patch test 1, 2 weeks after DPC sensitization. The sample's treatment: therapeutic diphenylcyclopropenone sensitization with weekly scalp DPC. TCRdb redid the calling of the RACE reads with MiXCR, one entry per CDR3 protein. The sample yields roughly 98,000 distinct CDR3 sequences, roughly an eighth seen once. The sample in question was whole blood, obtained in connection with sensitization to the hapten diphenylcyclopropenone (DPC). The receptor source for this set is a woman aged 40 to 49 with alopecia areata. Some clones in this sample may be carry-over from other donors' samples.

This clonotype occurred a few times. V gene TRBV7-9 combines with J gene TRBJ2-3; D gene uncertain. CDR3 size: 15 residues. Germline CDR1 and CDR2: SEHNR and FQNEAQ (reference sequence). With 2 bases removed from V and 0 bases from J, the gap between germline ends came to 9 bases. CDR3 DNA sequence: TGTGCCAGCAGCTTAATCAGTACTAGCACAGATACGCAGTATTTT. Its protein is CASSLISTSTDTQYF. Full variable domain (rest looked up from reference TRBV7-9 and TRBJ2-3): DTGVSQNPRHKITKRGQNVTFRCDPISEHNRLYWYRQTLGQGPEFLTYFQNEAQLEKSRLLSDRFSAERPKGSFSTLEIQRTEQGDSAMYLCASSLISTSTDTQYFGPGTRLTVL.

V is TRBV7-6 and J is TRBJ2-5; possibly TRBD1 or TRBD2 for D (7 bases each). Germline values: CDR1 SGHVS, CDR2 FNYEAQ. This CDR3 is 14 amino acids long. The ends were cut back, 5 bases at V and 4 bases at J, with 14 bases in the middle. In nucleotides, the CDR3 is TGTGCCAGCAGCGGGGGAGGGGGCCCAGAGACCCAGTACTTC. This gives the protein CASSGGGGPETQYF.

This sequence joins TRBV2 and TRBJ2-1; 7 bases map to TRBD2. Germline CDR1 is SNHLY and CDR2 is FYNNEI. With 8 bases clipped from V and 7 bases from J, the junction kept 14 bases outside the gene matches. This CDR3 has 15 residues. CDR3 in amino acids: CASPAREWAINEQFF. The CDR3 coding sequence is TGTGCCAGCCCTGCGCGGGAGTGGGCTATTAATGAGCAGTTCTTC.

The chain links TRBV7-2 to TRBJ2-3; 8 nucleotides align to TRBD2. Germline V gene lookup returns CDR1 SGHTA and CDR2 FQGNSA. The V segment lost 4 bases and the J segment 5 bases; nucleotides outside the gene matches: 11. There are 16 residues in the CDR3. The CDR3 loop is CASSSAGTSRVDTQYF. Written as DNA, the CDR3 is TGTGCCAGCAGCTCGGCCGGGACTAGTCGAGTAGATACGCAGTATTTT.